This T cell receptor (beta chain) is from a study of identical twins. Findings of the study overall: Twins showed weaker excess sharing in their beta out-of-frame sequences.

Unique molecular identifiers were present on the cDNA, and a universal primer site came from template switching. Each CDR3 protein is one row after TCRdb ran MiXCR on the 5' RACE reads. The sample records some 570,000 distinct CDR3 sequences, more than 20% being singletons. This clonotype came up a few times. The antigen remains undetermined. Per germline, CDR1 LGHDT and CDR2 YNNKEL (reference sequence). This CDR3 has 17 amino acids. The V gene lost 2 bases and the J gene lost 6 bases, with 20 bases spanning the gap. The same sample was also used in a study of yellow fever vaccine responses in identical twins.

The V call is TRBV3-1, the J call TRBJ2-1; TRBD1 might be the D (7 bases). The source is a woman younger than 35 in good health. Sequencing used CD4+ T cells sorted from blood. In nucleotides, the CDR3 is TGTGCCAGCAGCCAACGCCTGGTTGGAGGGGGCTCCAATGAGCAGTTCTTC. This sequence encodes CASSQRLVGGGSNEQFF.